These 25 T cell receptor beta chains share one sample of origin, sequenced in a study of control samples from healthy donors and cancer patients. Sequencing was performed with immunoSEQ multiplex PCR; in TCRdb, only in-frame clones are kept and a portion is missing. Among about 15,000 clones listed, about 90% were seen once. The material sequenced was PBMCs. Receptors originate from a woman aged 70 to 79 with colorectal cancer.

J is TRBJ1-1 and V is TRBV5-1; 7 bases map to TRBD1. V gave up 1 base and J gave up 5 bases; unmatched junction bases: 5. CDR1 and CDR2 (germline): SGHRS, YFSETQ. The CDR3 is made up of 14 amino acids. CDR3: CASSLTGVGTEAFF. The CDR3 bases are TGCGCCAGCAGCTTGACAGGGGTGGGAACTGAAGCTTTCTTT.

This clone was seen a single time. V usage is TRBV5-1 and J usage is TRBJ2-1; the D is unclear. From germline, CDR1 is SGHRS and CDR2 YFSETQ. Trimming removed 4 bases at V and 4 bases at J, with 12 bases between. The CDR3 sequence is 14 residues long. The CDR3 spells CASSPEARYNEQFF. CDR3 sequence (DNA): TGCGCCAGCAGCCCCGAGGCTAGATACAATGAGCAGTTCTTC.

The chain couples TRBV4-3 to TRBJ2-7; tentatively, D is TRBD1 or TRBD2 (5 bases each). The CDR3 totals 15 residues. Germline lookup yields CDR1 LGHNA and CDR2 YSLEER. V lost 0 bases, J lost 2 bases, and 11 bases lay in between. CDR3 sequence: CASSQDRGVAYEQYF. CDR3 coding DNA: TGCGCCAGCAGCCAAGATCGAGGGGTGGCCTACGAGCAGTACTTC.

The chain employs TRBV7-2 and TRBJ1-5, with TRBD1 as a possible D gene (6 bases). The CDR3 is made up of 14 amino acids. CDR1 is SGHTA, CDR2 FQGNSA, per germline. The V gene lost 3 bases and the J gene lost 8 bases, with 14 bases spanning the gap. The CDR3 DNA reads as TGTGCCAGCAGCTTCACAGGGATTGGAGAGCCCCAGCATTTT. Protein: CASSFTGIGEPQHF.

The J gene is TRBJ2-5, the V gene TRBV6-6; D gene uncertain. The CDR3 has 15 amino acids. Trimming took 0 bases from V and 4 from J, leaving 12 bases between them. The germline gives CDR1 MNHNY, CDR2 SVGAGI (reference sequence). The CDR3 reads CASSYSMAQGETQYF. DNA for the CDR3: TGTGCCAGCAGTTACTCGATGGCCCAAGGAGAGACCCAGTACTTC.

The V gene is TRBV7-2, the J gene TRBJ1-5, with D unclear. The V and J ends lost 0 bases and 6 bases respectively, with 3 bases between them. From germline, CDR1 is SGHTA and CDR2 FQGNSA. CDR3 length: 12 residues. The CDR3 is CASSLAFQPQHF. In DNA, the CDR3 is TGTGCCAGCAGCTTAGCTTTTCAGCCCCAGCATTTT.

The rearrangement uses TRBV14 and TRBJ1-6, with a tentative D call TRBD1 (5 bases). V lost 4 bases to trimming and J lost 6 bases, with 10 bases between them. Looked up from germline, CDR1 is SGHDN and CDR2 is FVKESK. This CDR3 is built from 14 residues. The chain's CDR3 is CASSPDSPNSPLHF. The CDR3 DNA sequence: TGTGCCAGCAGCCCTGACAGCCCTAATTCACCCCTCCACTTT.

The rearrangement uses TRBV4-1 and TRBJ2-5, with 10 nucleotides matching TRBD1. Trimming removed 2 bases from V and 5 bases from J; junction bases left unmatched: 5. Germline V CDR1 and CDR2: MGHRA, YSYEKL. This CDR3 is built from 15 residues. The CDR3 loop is CASSQPGQGVETQYF. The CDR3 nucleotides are TGCGCCAGCAGCCAACCTGGACAGGGGGTGGAGACCCAGTACTTC.

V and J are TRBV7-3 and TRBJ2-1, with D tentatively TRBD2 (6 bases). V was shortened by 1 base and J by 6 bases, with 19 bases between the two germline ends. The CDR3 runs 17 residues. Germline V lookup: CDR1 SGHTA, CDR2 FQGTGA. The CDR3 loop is CASSLRGSRRAFNEQFF. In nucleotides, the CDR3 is TGTGCCAGCAGCTTAAGGGGCAGCAGGAGGGCCTTCAATGAGCAGTTCTTC.

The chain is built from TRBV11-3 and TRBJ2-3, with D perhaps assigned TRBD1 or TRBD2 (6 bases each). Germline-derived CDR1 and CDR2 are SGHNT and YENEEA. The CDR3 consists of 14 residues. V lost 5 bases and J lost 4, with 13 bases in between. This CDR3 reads CASSKGGNSDTQYF. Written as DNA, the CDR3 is TGTGCCAGCAGCAAGGGGGGTAACTCAGATACGCAGTATTTT.

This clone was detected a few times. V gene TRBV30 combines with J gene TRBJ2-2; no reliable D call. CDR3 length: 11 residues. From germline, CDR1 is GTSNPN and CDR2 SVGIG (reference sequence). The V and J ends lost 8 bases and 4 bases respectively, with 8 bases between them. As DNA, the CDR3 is TGTGCCGGAGCCTTCACCGGGGAGCTGTTTTTT. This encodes CAGAFTGELFF.

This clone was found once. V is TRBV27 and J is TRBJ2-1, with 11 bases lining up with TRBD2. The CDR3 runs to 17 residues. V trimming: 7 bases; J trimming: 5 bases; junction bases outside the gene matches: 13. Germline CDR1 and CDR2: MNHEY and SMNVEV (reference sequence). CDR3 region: CASTPTSGRPRHNEQFF. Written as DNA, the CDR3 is TGTGCCAGCACCCCTACTAGCGGGAGACCCCGCCACAATGAGCAGTTCTTC.

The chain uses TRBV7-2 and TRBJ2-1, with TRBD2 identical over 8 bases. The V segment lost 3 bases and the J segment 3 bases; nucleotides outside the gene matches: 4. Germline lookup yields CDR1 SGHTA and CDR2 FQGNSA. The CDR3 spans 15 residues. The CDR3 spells CASSFPSGYYNEQFF. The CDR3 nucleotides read TGTGCCAGCAGCTTCCCTAGCGGGTACTACAATGAGCAGTTCTTC.

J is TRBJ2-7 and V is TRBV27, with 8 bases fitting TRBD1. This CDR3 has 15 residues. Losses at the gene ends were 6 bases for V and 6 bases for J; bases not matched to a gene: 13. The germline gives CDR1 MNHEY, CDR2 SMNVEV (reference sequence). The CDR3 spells CASSLSGTGGLEQYF. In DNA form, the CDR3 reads TGTGCCAGCAGCCTCTCCGGGACAGGTGGTCTCGAGCAGTACTTC.

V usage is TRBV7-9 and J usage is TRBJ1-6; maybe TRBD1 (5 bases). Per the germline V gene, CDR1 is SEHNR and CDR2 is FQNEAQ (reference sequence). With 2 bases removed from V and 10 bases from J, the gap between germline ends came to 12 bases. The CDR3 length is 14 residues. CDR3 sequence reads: CASSLLGTGSPLHF. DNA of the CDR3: TGTGCCAGCAGCTTACTGGGGACGGGGTCACCCCTCCACTTT.

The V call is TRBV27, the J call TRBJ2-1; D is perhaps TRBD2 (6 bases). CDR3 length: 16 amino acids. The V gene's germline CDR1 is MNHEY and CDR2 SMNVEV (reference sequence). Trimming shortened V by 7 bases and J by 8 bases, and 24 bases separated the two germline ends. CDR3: CASTLRPVRERDEQFF. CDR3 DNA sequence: TGTGCCAGCACCCTCAGGCCCGTCCGGGAGCGTGATGAGCAGTTCTTC.

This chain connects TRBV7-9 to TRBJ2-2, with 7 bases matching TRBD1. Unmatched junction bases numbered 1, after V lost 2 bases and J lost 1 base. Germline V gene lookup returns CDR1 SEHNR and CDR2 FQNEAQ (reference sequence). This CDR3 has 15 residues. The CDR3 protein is CASSLRQGNTGELFF. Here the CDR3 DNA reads TGTGCCAGCAGCTTAAGACAGGGGAACACCGGGGAGCTGTTTTTT.

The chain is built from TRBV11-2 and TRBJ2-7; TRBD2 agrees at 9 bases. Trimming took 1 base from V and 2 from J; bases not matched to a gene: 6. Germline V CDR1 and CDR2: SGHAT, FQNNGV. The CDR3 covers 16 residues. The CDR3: CASSLGAGGNTYEQYF. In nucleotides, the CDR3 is TGTGCCAGCAGCTTAGGAGCGGGAGGTAATACCTACGAGCAGTACTTC.

The CDR3 bases are TGTGCCAGTAGTATAAACTCCTACAATGAGCAGTTCTTC. Its protein product is CASSINSYNEQFF. This sequence joins TRBV19 and TRBJ2-1; no definite D call. The CDR3 length is 13 residues. Between the trimmed V and J ends, which lost 2 bases and 0 bases, there was a span of 2 bases. The germline gives CDR1 LNHDA, CDR2 SQIVND (reference sequence).

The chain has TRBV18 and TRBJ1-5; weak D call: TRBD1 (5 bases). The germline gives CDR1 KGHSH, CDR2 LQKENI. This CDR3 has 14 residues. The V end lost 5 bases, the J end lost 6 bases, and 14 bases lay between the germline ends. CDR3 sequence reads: CASSFQGSGQPQHF. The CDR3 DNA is TGTGCCAGCTCATTTCAGGGTTCCGGTCAGCCCCAGCATTTT.

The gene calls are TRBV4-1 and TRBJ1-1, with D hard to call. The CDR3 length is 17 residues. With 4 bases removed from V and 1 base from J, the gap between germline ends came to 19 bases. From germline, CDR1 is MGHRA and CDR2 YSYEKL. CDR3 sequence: CASSPSGEGKGNTEAFF. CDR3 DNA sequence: TGCGCCAGCAGCCCCTCCGGGGAGGGAAAAGGGAACACTGAAGCTTTCTTT.

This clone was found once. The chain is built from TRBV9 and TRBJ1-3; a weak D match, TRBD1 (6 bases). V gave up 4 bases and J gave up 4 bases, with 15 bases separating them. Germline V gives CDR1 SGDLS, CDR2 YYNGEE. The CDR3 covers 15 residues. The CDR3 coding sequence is TGTGCCAGCAGCCCACAGGGATCGGCCGGAAACACCATATATTTT. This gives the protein CASSPQGSAGNTIYF.

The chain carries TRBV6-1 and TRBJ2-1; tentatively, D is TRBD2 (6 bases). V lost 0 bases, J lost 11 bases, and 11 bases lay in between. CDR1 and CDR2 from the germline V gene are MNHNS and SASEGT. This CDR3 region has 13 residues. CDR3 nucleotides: TGTGCCAGCAGTGAAGCGGGGGGTCGGAAGCAGTTCTTC. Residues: CASSEAGGRKQFF.

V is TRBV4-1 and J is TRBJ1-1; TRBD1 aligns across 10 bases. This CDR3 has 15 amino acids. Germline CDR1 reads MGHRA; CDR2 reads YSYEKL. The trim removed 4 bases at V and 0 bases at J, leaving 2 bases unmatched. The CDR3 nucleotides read TGCGCCAGCAGCCCCGGACAGGGGGTGAACACTGAAGCTTTCTTT. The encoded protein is CASSPGQGVNTEAFF.

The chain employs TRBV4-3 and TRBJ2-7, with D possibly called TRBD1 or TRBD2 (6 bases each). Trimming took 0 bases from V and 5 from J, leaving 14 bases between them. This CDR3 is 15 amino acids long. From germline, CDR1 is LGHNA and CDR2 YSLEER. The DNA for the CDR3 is TGCGCCAGCAGCCAAGATAAGAGGGGGGTGGACGAGCAGTACTTC. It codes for CASSQDKRGVDEQYF.